This record concerns one T cell receptor beta chain sequence. The antigen remains unidentified. Mouse gene names and germline throughout. The read is 1 residue too short to cover the CDR3 end, so that end is filled in from the germline J gene. This sample stems from a study of tissue T cells after allogeneic stem cell transplantation. The time point was: mouse harvest day 7 after allogeneic transplant. The graft held 10^6 splenic CD5+ T cells and 10^7 T-cell-depleted bone marrow cells. Points from the study as a whole: The study did not identify alloreactive or antigen-specific tissue TCRs, and some clones might be persisting host cells.

Clones were read by immunoSEQ multiplex PCR, and TCRdb kept only the in-frame ones, dropping some. The sample has roughly 7,100 clones; around 44% are singletons. V gave up 6 bases and J gave up 0 bases, with 8 bases separating them. The CDR3 consists of 13 residues. Per the germline V gene, CDR1 is KGHPV and CDR2 is FQNQEV (reference sequence). The specimen was gut tissue. The chain combines TRBV26 with TRBJ1-1; D perhaps matches TRBD1 (6 bases). The source is a female BALB/c mouse given C57BL/6 T cells with graft-versus-host disease after an allogeneic hematopoietic cell transplant. This chain's CDR3 is CASSRGQNTEVFF. The sequenced part of the CDR3 DNA is TGTGCCAGCAGCCGGGGGCAGAACACAGAAGTCTTC.